A single T cell receptor (beta chain) is shown here with its context. Authors' data handling: Amplification from reference gene primers served as the basis for estimated nucleated cell counts. The table came from immunoSEQ multiplex PCR; TCRdb's copy has only in-frame clones and leaves some out. Clone size and V and J calls were adopted from that table, with D and trimming inferred from the DNA. The sample shows some 220,000 clones, around 80% of them seen only once. The data derive from a study of blood T cell repertoires in COVID-19. The wider study: The United States, Italy and Spain supplied acute and convalescent COVID-19 samples. Sources were T cells, B-cell-depleted T cells, or PBMCs; the material itself was cDNA or gDNA.

CDR3 size: 15 residues. V was clipped by 0 bases and J by 5 bases; unmatched bases: 7. Germline lookup yields CDR1 GTSNPN and CDR2 SVGIG (reference sequence). The chain carries TRBV30 and TRBJ2-5, with 9 bases fitting TRBD2. The sequencing sample was made of peripheral blood. This receptor was identified in a human donor in a cohort sampled during active COVID-19. For the CDR3, the DNA is TGTGCCTGGAGTGTACCGTCTAGCGGGGAGGAGACCCAGTACTTC. It yields the protein CAWSVPSSGEETQYF.